One sample yielded the 22 T cell receptor beta chains listed below, sequenced in a study of blood T cell repertoires in COVID-19. The table came from immunoSEQ multiplex PCR; TCRdb's copy has only in-frame clones and leaves some out. The data hold 70,000 to 90,000 clones, with around nine tenths observed a single time. Source material: peripheral blood. All receptors derive from a man aged 60 to 75 with acute or convalescent COVID-19.

J is TRBJ2-2 and V is TRBV5-1; TRBD2 is a possible D gene (6 bases). The CDR3 loop spans 17 amino acids. V was clipped by 4 bases and J by 6 bases, with 22 bases between them. From germline, CDR1 is SGHRS and CDR2 YFSETQ. CDR3 sequence: CASSGSTGLRLAGELFF. Written as DNA, the CDR3 is TGCGCCAGCAGCGGAAGCACGGGACTCCGCTTGGCCGGGGAGCTGTTTTTT.

This chain uses TRBV7-2 with TRBJ1-6, with D perhaps TRBD1 (6 bases). Trimming left V 5 bases short and J 6 bases short, with 14 bases between. This CDR3 comprises 15 residues. Germline loops: CDR1 SGHTA, CDR2 FQGNSA. The CDR3 sequence is CASSAQGQINSPLHF. The DNA for the CDR3 is TGTGCCAGCAGCGCCCAGGGACAAATTAATTCACCCCTCCACTTT.

The V gene is TRBV5-6, the J gene TRBJ1-2; 8 bases fit TRBD1. The V gene's germline CDR1 is SGHDT and CDR2 YYEEEE. J was trimmed by 7 bases and V by 4 bases; bases with no gene match: 6. The CDR3 extends over 13 amino acids. In DNA form, the CDR3 reads TGTGCCAGCAGCCCGGACAGGGTCTCTGGCTACACCTTC. This sequence encodes CASSPDRVSGYTF. The full variable domain, rest sourced from reference TRBV5-6 and TRBJ1-2, is DAGVTQSPTHLIKTRGQQVTLRCSPKSGHDTVSWYQQALGQGPQFIFQYYEEEERQRGNFPDRFSGHQFPNYSSELNVNALLLGDSALYLCASSPDRVSGYTFGSGTRLTVV.

The chain links TRBV30 to TRBJ1-1, with D unclear. CDR3 length: 15 residues. V was shortened by 0 bases and J by 1 base, with 12 bases between the two germline ends. The V gene's germline CDR1 is GTSNPN and CDR2 SVGIG (reference sequence). This CDR3 reads CAWSVSSRRNTEAFF. As DNA, the CDR3 is TGTGCCTGGAGTGTATCCTCCCGGAGGAACACTGAAGCTTTCTTT.

This sequence joins TRBV6-1 and TRBJ2-5; 8 bases are shared with TRBD2. Germline-derived CDR1 and CDR2 are MNHNS and SASEGT. The CDR3 length is 17 residues. After removal of 3 bases from V and 5 bases from J, the junction contained 14 bases not matched to a gene. The DNA of the CDR3 is TGTGCCAGCAGTGAGACTCATAGCGGGACCCTCCGGGAGACCCAGTACTTC. Its protein is CASSETHSGTLRETQYF.

The chain combines TRBV19 with TRBJ2-5, with D unclear. V was shortened by 3 bases and J by 5 bases, with 10 bases between the two germline ends. Germline V lookup: CDR1 LNHDA, CDR2 SQIVND (reference sequence). This CDR3 region has 13 residues. CDR3 in DNA: TGTGCCAGTAGTATCCCCGGTTATGAGACCCAGTACTTC. Translating gives CASSIPGYETQYF.

The chain has TRBV7-2 and TRBJ2-3; weak D call: TRBD2 (6 bases). This CDR3 contains 15 residues. CDR1 and CDR2 from the germline V gene are SGHTA and FQGNSA. V lost 3 bases and J 2 bases, leaving 12 bases between the germline ends. In DNA, the CDR3 is TGTGCCAGCAGCTTTACTAGCTCCGACACAGATACGCAGTATTTT. It codes for CASSFTSSDTDTQYF.

The rearrangement joins TRBV19 to TRBJ2-7; weak D call: TRBD2 (6 bases). Germline assignment: CDR1 LNHDA and CDR2 SQIVND (reference sequence). V shed 6 bases and J shed 6 bases, with 18 bases lying between them. The CDR3 runs to 14 residues. The CDR3 DNA follows: TGTGCCAGTAGGGACTATAACCGACAGACCGAGCAGTACTTC. It specifies CASRDYNRQTEQYF.

In this sample, this clone turned up once. The chain is built from TRBV6-5 and TRBJ2-3; possibly TRBD2 for D (6 bases). V was clipped by 7 bases and J by 2 bases, with 13 bases between them. The CDR3 consists of 14 residues. Germline lookup yields CDR1 MNHEY and CDR2 SVGAGI. CDR3 sequence (DNA): TGTGCCAGCACGAGCGGGTCCTTCACAGATACGCAGTATTTT. Protein: CASTSGSFTDTQYF.

V and J are TRBV28 and TRBJ1-2; 9 nucleotides agree with TRBD1. CDR3 length equals 14 residues. Germline-derived CDR1 and CDR2 are MDHEN and SYDVKM. Trimming at V came to 8 bases and at J to 4 bases, leaving 8 bases not matched to a gene. The CDR3 is CASYSGTGTYGYTF. DNA of the CDR3: TGTGCCAGCTACTCCGGGACAGGGACCTATGGCTACACCTTC.

The J gene is TRBJ1-5, the V gene TRBV27; D unresolved. The CDR3 spans 15 residues. Germline CDR1 reads MNHEY; CDR2 reads SMNVEV (reference sequence). V lost 3 bases and J lost 0, with 9 bases in between. CDR3 sequence: CASSFTTGSNQPQHF. For the CDR3, the DNA is TGTGCCAGCAGTTTCACCACGGGTAGCAATCAGCCCCAGCATTTT.

The chain uses TRBV6-1 and TRBJ1-6; TRBD1 matches 8 bases. Trimming at V came to 2 bases and at J to 8 bases, leaving 8 bases not matched to a gene. CDR1 and CDR2 (germline): MNHNS, SASEGT. This CDR3 region has 16 residues. CDR3 loop: CASSESGQGSHSPLHF. CDR3 nucleotides: TGTGCCAGCAGTGAATCCGGACAGGGATCTCATTCACCCCTCCACTTT.

This chain uses TRBV27 with TRBJ2-3; possibly TRBD1 for D (6 bases). V gave up 3 bases and J gave up 4 bases, with 11 bases separating them. CDR1 is MNHEY, CDR2 SMNVEV, per germline (reference sequence). The CDR3 has 14 amino acids. In DNA form, the CDR3 reads TGTGCCAGCAGTTTTGCCGCAGGGGCAGATACGCAGTATTTT. Translation: CASSFAAGADTQYF.

The chain carries TRBV7-8 and TRBJ2-5; D perhaps matches TRBD1 (5 bases). V shed 0 bases and J shed 0 bases, with 8 bases lying between them. The CDR3 is 15 residues long. CDR1 is SGHVS and CDR2 is FQNEAQ in the germline V gene. The CDR3 nucleotides are TGTGCCAGCAGCTTAGCGGGGCCGTACCAAGAGACCCAGTACTTC. Protein sequence: CASSLAGPYQETQYF.

The V gene is TRBV9, the J gene TRBJ1-2, with TRBD1 matching over 7 bases. The V gene's germline CDR1 is SGDLS and CDR2 YYNGEE. The CDR3 consists of 15 residues. The trim removed 4 bases at V and 0 bases at J, leaving 6 bases unmatched. This CDR3 is CASSFRTGPNYGYTF. The CDR3, as DNA: TGTGCCAGCAGCTTTAGGACAGGTCCTAACTATGGCTACACCTTC.

This clone was observed once. This chain joins TRBV9 and TRBJ2-3, with TRBD2 matching over 10 bases. The CDR3 runs 14 residues. V lost 4 bases to trimming and J lost 5 bases; unmatched junction nucleotides: 4. CDR1 and CDR2 (germline): SGDLS, YYNGEE. This CDR3 reads CASSSSGRLDTQYF. The CDR3 bases are TGTGCCAGCAGCTCTAGCGGGAGATTAGATACGCAGTATTTT.

The chain employs TRBV5-8 and TRBJ2-2; 8 positions match TRBD1. Germline V gives CDR1 SGHTS, CDR2 YDEGEE. The V segment lost 0 bases and the J segment 6 bases; nucleotides outside the gene matches: 7. This CDR3 spans 16 amino acids. The CDR3 reads CASSLEGTGWAGELFF. The CDR3 nucleotides read TGTGCCAGCAGCTTGGAGGGGACAGGATGGGCCGGGGAGCTGTTTTTT. Complete variable domain (other parts from reference TRBV5-8 and TRBJ2-2): EAGVTQSPTHLIKTRGQQATLRCSPISGHTSVYWYQQALGLGLQFLLWYDEGEERNRGNFPPRFSGRQFPNYSSELNVNALELEDSALYLCASSLEGTGWAGELFFGEGSRLTVL.

The chain couples TRBV7-2 to TRBJ2-3, with 11 positions matching TRBD2. The CDR3 has 16 amino acids. The germline CDR1 and CDR2 sequences are SGHTA and FQGNSA. Germline trimming cut 3 bases from V and 5 bases from J; bases unmatched to any gene: 7. The CDR3 DNA is TGTGCCAGCAGCTTTAGCGGGGGGGTGTCACTAGATACGCAGTATTTT. Its protein is CASSFSGGVSLDTQYF.

The chain combines TRBV9 with TRBJ1-2, with D hard to call. Trimming pared 0 bases from V and 0 bases from J, leaving 12 bases between. Germline V gives CDR1 SGDLS, CDR2 YYNGEE. The CDR3 has 16 residues. CDR3 residues: CASSVGGKQTNYGYTF. CDR3 in DNA: TGTGCCAGCAGCGTAGGCGGGAAGCAGACTAACTATGGCTACACCTTC.

The chain uses TRBV7-2 and TRBJ1-4; 8 nucleotides match TRBD1. Germline CDR1 and CDR2: SGHTA and FQGNSA. The CDR3 consists of 16 residues. V lost 2 bases and J lost 7; bases outside the gene matches: 9. The CDR3 nucleotides read TGTGCCAGCAGCTTACTTTGGGACAGGCTGGGTGAAAAACTGTTTTTT. Residues: CASSLLWDRLGEKLFF.

This rearrangement joins TRBV18 to TRBJ2-2, with 13 bases matching TRBD2. CDR1 is KGHSH and CDR2 is LQKENI in the germline V gene. Trimming took 3 bases from V and 5 from J; bases not matched to a gene: 9. The CDR3 sequence is 18 residues long. CDR3 region: CASSPIWTSGSGTGELFF. The CDR3 DNA sequence: TGTGCCAGCTCACCTATATGGACTAGCGGGAGTGGGACCGGGGAGCTGTTTTTT.

The V call is TRBV28, the J call TRBJ1-4; D not resolved. The germline V gene has CDR1 MDHEN and CDR2 SYDVKM. Trimming left V 5 bases short and J 6 bases short, with 4 bases between. The CDR3 covers 11 residues. The CDR3 nucleotides read TGTGCCAGCAGTACGGATGAAAAACTGTTTTTT. Translation gives CASSTDEKLFF.